The next 27 T cell receptor beta chains were all read from a single sample in a study of regulatory T cells in long-lasting Graves disease (dated by TCRdb to the early 2020s). Libraries came from multiplex PCR. The sequencer was an Illumina HiSeq 4000. CDR3 regions were amplified by Arm-PCR with iRepertoire HTBI primers to construct TCR beta libraries. The public reads were quality trimmed at Q25 with fastp and then assembled into clones with MiXCR by TCRdb, keeping productive beta chains. Every CDR3 protein is listed once, alongside the most common genes and DNA of its rows. The sample records fewer than 650,000 distinct CDR3 sequences, 15% to 20% of which are singletons. 18% of the sample goes to the ten largest clones. The meaning of the sample's time point label: newly diagnosed GD, antithyroid drugs for less than 3 months. For both TCR sequencing and RNA sequencing, RNA was extracted from PBMCs in TRIzol.

These data were also reused for a study on T cells in Graves' hyperthyroidism and ophthalmopathy.

Sequencing used peripheral blood mononuclear cells (PBMCs), obtained at new diagnosis, from a patient treated with antithyroid drugs. All receptors come from a woman aged 25-40 years with Graves disease. Donor details come from another sample of the same person, matched by shared clones.

In this sample, this clonotype turned up a few times. This chain links TRBV27 with TRBJ2-7; the D is unclear. V was cut by 5 bases and J by 6 bases, with 14 bases left in between. The CDR3 has 13 amino acids. The germline gives CDR1 MNHEY, CDR2 SMNVEV (reference sequence). CDR3 loop: CASSPRPRFEQYF. DNA of the CDR3: TGTGCCAGCAGTCCCCGGCCCCGCTTCGAGCAGTACTTC.

The chain is built from TRBV7-6 and TRBJ2-4; 8 nucleotides align to TRBD1. V shed 5 bases and J 0 bases; nucleotides not matched to a gene: 12. This CDR3 has 18 residues. CDR1 and CDR2 (germline): SGHVS, FNYEAQ. CDR3 amino acids: CASSPRQGTALAKNIQYF. CDR3 sequence (DNA): TGTGCCAGCAGCCCCAGACAGGGGACAGCGCTAGCCAAAAACATTCAGTACTTC.

In regard to this clonotype: At one of its ends the junction is not consistent with the germline gene, which may arise from a read error. The chain joins TRBV29-1 to TRBJ2-7, with TRBD1 matching over 10 bases. This CDR3 region has 13 residues. CDR1 is SQVTM, CDR2 ANQGSEA, per germline. In nucleotides, the CDR3 is TGCGGCGTTCAGGGACAGGGGCCCTACGAGCAGTACTTC. Its protein product is CGVQGQGPYEQYF.

This clonotype was counted ten times or more. The chain combines TRBV20-1 with TRBJ1-4; no reliable D call. V was clipped by 5 bases and J by 14 bases, with 15 bases between them. Germline lookup yields CDR1 DFQATT and CDR2 SNEGSKA (reference sequence). This CDR3 has 11 residues. The CDR3 DNA is TGCAGTGCTCCCGATAATCTGTACCTGTTTTTT. Encoded protein: CSAPDNLYLFF.

This clonotype was detected ten times or more. The chain uses TRBV19 and TRBJ1-4; D uncertain. Germline-derived CDR1 and CDR2 are LNHDA and SQIVND (reference sequence). The CDR3 runs to 15 residues. V was cut by 3 bases and J by 0 bases, with 8 bases left in between. The CDR3 loop reads CASSIWRSTNEKLFF. CDR3 nucleotides: TGTGCCAGTAGTATCTGGAGGTCAACTAATGAAAAACTGTTTTTT.

There are a few counts of this clonotype. J is TRBJ1-5 and V is TRBV6-5; weak D call: TRBD1 (6 bases). The CDR3 loop spans 13 amino acids. Germline CDR1 MNHEY, CDR2 SVGAGI. Trimming left V 4 bases short and J 5 bases short, with 9 bases between. The CDR3 DNA is TGTGCCAGCAGTTTTTACAGGGATCAGCCCCAGCATTTT. The encoded protein is CASSFYRDQPQHF.

This clonotype was found many times. This sequence joins TRBV28 and TRBJ2-7, with D maybe TRBD1 (5 bases). The V gene lost 6 bases and the J gene lost 0 bases, with 15 bases spanning the gap. Germline V gives CDR1 MDHEN, CDR2 SYDVKM. The CDR3 is 15 residues long. The CDR3 nucleotides read TGTGCCAGCAGCCCCTTCAGGGTGAGCTCCTACGAGCAGTACTTC. Amino acid sequence: CASSPFRVSSYEQYF.

This clonotype showed up many times. Here the CDR3 reads CASNPRRNGRETQYF. The CDR3 DNA reads TGTGCCAGCAATCCTCGACGAAACGGGCGCGAGACCCAGTACTTC. The V gene is TRBV28, the J gene TRBJ2-5; no definite D call. CDR3 size: 15 residues. In germline, CDR1 is MDHEN, CDR2 SYDVKM. The V end lost 7 bases, the J end lost 5 bases, and 20 bases lay between the germline ends.

This clonotype was counted between two and nine times. J is TRBJ2-6 and V is TRBV5-4; possible D gene TRBD1, 6 bases. CDR3 length equals 16 residues. Germline CDR1 and CDR2: SGHNT and YYREEE (reference sequence). Trimming left V 2 bases short and J 1 base short, with 10 bases between. The CDR3 here is CASSFPGVSGANVLTF. CDR3 bases: TGTGCCAGCAGCTTCCCAGGGGTGTCTGGGGCCAACGTCCTGACTTTC.

The chain employs TRBV20-1 and TRBJ2-3; the match to TRBD2 covers 7 bases. Germline CDR1 reads DFQATT; CDR2 reads SNEGSKA (reference sequence). V shed 3 bases and J 6 bases; nucleotides not matched to a gene: 9. CDR3 length equals 14 residues. This CDR3 reads CSASSLAVRDTQYF. The CDR3 nucleotides read TGCAGTGCTAGTTCTCTAGCGGTGAGGGATACGCAGTATTTT.

The J gene is TRBJ1-3, the V gene TRBV14; D not certain. The V gene's germline CDR1 is SGHDN and CDR2 FVKESK. This CDR3 has 17 residues. Trimming took off 0 bases at V and 2 bases at J, with 14 bases between the two ends. CDR3 DNA: TGTGCCAGCAGCCAAGAGAAGGGATTGATCGCTGGAAACACCATATATTTT. The encoded protein is CASSQEKGLIAGNTIYF.

This clonotype was seen only a few times. The V and J genes are TRBV25-1 and TRBJ2-1; unclear D gene. The CDR3 spans 13 residues. V lost 7 bases and J lost 7, with 14 bases in between. Germline V gives CDR1 MGHDK, CDR2 SYGVNS. The CDR3 coding sequence is TGTGCCAGCACTCATTATTTATTTAATGAGCAGTTCTTC. It yields the protein CASTHYLFNEQFF.

J is TRBJ2-1 and V is TRBV7-9; 11 positions agree with TRBD2. This CDR3 is 15 amino acids long. The J segment lost 6 bases and the V segment lost 5 bases, leaving 6 bases of the junction unmatched. Germline CDR1 is SEHNR and CDR2 is FQNEAQ (reference sequence). The CDR3 spells CASSDSGRAINEQFF. CDR3 coding DNA: TGTGCCAGCAGCGATAGCGGGAGGGCGATCAATGAGCAGTTCTTC.

This clonotype has at least ten counts. The chain is built from TRBV7-2 and TRBJ1-4; D unresolved. The CDR3 runs to 12 residues. Germline CDR1 reads SGHTA; CDR2 reads FQGNSA. The V and J ends lost 5 bases and 8 bases respectively, with 9 bases between them. CDR3: CASSSSREKLFF. As DNA, the CDR3 is TGTGCCAGCAGCAGTAGCAGGGAAAAACTGTTTTTT.

Ten or more counts support this clonotype. V is TRBV6-2 or TRBV6-3 and J is TRBJ2-7; either TRBD1 or TRBD2 may supply D (5 bases each). V was shortened by 8 bases and J by 4 bases, with 15 bases between the two germline ends. The CDR3 has 13 residues. Germline values: CDR1 MNHEY, CDR2 SVGEGT. CDR3 sequence: CASGDPNRYEQYF. The CDR3 region has the DNA TGTGCCAGCGGGGACCCCAATAGATACGAGCAGTACTTC.

This clonotype was counted only a few times. The rearrangement joins TRBV20-1 to TRBJ2-7, with D hard to call. Per the germline V gene, CDR1 is DFQATT and CDR2 is SNEGSKA (reference sequence). The CDR3 length is 13 residues. V was clipped by 2 bases and J by 0 bases, with 8 bases between them. CDR3 sequence: CSARQPSSYEQYF. CDR3 bases: TGCAGTGCTAGACAGCCGAGCTCCTACGAGCAGTACTTC.

This clonotype was observed many times. The chain joins TRBV27 to TRBJ1-2, with D perhaps matching TRBD1 (6 bases). This CDR3 region has 16 residues. Germline CDR1 is MNHEY and CDR2 is SMNVEV (reference sequence). Deletions cut 0 bases from V and 5 bases from J, with 16 bases between. The CDR3 loop reads CASSLSHFGGRYGYTF. The CDR3 bases are TGTGCCAGCAGTTTATCCCATTTCGGGGGGCGGTATGGCTACACCTTC.

This clonotype occurred many times. The chain joins TRBV20-1 to TRBJ1-2; D is ambiguous. CDR1 is DFQATT, CDR2 SNEGSKA, per germline (reference sequence). The V end lost 4 bases, the J end lost 5 bases, and 2 bases lay between the germline ends. CDR3 length equals 9 residues. The CDR3 spells CSATYGYTF. In nucleotides, the CDR3 is TGCAGTGCTACGTATGGCTACACCTTC.

This clonotype was counted ten times or more. This chain uses TRBV7-9 with TRBJ2-3, with D hard to call. V dropped 2 bases and J dropped 5 bases, with 14 bases sitting between them. This CDR3 is built from 15 residues. Germline CDR1 and CDR2: SEHNR and FQNEAQ (reference sequence). DNA for the CDR3: TGTGCCAGCAGCTTAACAGTAAGAGAGCAAGATACGCAGTATTTT. Amino acid sequence: CASSLTVREQDTQYF.

This clonotype has a handful of counts. The J gene is TRBJ2-1, the V gene TRBV5-6, with D perhaps TRBD2 (5 bases). The CDR3 loop spans 15 amino acids. Between the trimmed V and J ends, which lost 2 bases and 7 bases, there was a span of 16 bases. Germline assignment: CDR1 SGHDT and CDR2 YYEEEE. CDR3 sequence: CASSFTGVKRNEQFF. The CDR3, as DNA: TGTGCCAGCAGCTTTACCGGGGTAAAACGGAATGAGCAGTTCTTC.

The V call is TRBV25-1, the J call TRBJ2-6, with TRBD2 matching over 9 bases. J gave up 0 bases and V 3 bases, and 9 bases lay outside the gene matches. The CDR3 has 19 residues. Looked up from germline, CDR1 is MGHDK and CDR2 is SYGVNS. The CDR3 DNA sequence: TGTGCCAGCAGTGAGCATACTAGCGGGCCGTACTCTGGGGCCAACGTCCTGACTTTC. Translated: CASSEHTSGPYSGANVLTF.

The sample holds many counts of this clonotype. J is TRBJ1-3 and V is TRBV28; no definite D call. The CDR3 is 16 amino acids. Trimming left V 6 bases short and J 0 bases short, with 15 bases between. In germline, CDR1 is MDHEN, CDR2 SYDVKM. The CDR3 spells CASSSPDARSGNTIYF. For the CDR3, the DNA is TGTGCCAGCAGCTCTCCCGACGCTCGCTCTGGAAACACCATATATTTT.

This sequence joins TRBV6-5 and TRBJ2-1; possibly TRBD1 or TRBD2 for D (6 bases each). The CDR3 totals 16 residues. The V gene's germline CDR1 is MNHEY and CDR2 SVGAGI. V gave up 4 bases and J gave up 7 bases, with 20 bases separating them. CDR3 residues: CASSSRGGTWGNEQFF. The CDR3, as DNA: TGTGCCAGCAGTTCCCGAGGGGGGACCTGGGGGAATGAGCAGTTCTTC.

This clonotype was picked up many times. The chain is built from TRBV5-1 and TRBJ2-2; 7 bases agree with TRBD2. V shed 5 bases, J shed 1 base, and the junction held 2 bases outside the gene matches. CDR3 length equals 14 residues. CDR1 is SGHRS, CDR2 YFSETQ, per germline. The DNA for the CDR3 is TGCGCCAGCAGAGCGGGGCGGAACACCGGGGAGCTGTTTTTT. Its protein is CASRAGRNTGELFF.

This clonotype was picked up many times. This sequence joins TRBV10-3 and TRBJ1-1; D is undetermined. CDR3 length equals 14 residues. V shed 2 bases and J shed 1 base, with 8 bases lying between them. CDR1 and CDR2 from the germline V gene are ENHRY and SYGVKD. Here the CDR3 reads CAISEGQTNTEAFF. The CDR3 DNA reads TGTGCCATCAGTGAGGGGCAGACGAACACTGAAGCTTTCTTT.

The J gene is TRBJ1-1, the V gene TRBV28, with D hard to call. V was cut by 6 bases and J by 11 bases, with 16 bases left in between. CDR3 length: 12 amino acids. From germline, CDR1 is MDHEN and CDR2 SYDVKM. DNA of the CDR3: TGTGCCAGCAGCCCCTCCAGTCTACGCGCTTTCTTT. Protein: CASSPSSLRAFF.

This clonotype was observed at least ten times. V is TRBV10-2 and J is TRBJ1-4; no firm D call. CDR1 WSHSY and CDR2 SAAADI come from the germline V gene. Deletions cut 0 bases from V and 14 bases from J, with 10 bases between. This CDR3 comprises 12 residues. CDR3 residues: CASSESLTVLFF. CDR3 DNA: TGCGCCAGCAGTGAGTCGCTTACGGTGCTGTTTTTT.